The clone carrying this T cell receptor (beta chain) has just one count. This entry comes from a study of control samples from healthy donors and cancer patients. TCRdb's table, derived via immunoSEQ multiplex PCR, lists solely in-frame clones and lacks some. Seen here are 150,000 to 200,000 clones, nearly 90% observed once, and the top ten hold around 1.5%. The ends were cut back, 0 bases at V and 3 bases at J, with 13 bases in the middle. The CDR3 spans 16 residues. Germline V gene lookup returns CDR1 SGDLS and CDR2 YYNGEE. This TCR was sampled from a woman between 45 and 60 years old in good health. The chain recombines TRBV9 with TRBJ2-1; D gene ambiguous. Sequences were obtained from blood. CDR3: CASSVGGESSYNEQFF. The CDR3 region has the DNA TGTGCCAGCAGCGTAGGTGGAGAGAGCAGCTACAATGAGCAGTTCTTC.